This section outlines one T cell receptor beta chain sequence together with its context. What it binds is not known. Produced via immunoSEQ multiplex PCR; TCRdb's table is partial and in-frame only. The table has about 150,000 clones, around 73% seen once. The sample comes from a study of PD-1 blockade in classical Hodgkin lymphoma. Study-wide findings and caveats: Relative to healthy donors, newly diagnosed patients reportedly had lower baseline TCR diversity, which was reported as lower still in relapsed/refractory patients.

Relapses following autologous stem cell transplantation were seen in all patients, with brentuximab vedotin exposure varying. The CDR3 runs 16 residues. In germline, CDR1 is SEHNR, CDR2 FQNEAQ (reference sequence). V gave up 5 bases and J gave up 0 bases, with 16 bases separating them. V and J are TRBV7-9 and TRBJ1-1; possibly TRBD1 for D (5 bases). The sequencing used peripheral blood mononuclear cells (PBMCs), collected before the second cycle of nivolumab. This TCR was sampled from a human donor with classical Hodgkin lymphoma. Written as DNA, the CDR3 is TGTGCCAGCAGCCCCCGGACAAGGGCTATGAACACTGAAGCTTTCTTT. As protein: CASSPRTRAMNTEAFF.